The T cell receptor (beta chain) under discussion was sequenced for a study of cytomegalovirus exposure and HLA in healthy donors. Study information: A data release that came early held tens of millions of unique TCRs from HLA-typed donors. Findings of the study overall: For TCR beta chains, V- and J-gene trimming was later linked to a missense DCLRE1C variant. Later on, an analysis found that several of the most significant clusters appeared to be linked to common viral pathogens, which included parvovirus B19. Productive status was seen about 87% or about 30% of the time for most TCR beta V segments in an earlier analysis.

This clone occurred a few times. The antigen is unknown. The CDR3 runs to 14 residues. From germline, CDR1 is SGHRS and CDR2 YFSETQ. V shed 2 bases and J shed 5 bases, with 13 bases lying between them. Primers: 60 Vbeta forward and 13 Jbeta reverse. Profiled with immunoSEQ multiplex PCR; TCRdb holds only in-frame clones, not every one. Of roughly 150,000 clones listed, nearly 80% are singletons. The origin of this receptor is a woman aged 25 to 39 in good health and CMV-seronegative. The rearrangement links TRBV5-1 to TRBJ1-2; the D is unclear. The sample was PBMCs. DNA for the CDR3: TGCGCCAGCAGCTTCGGACCCGGAGGGTATGGCTACACCTTC. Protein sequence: CASSFGPGGYGYTF.